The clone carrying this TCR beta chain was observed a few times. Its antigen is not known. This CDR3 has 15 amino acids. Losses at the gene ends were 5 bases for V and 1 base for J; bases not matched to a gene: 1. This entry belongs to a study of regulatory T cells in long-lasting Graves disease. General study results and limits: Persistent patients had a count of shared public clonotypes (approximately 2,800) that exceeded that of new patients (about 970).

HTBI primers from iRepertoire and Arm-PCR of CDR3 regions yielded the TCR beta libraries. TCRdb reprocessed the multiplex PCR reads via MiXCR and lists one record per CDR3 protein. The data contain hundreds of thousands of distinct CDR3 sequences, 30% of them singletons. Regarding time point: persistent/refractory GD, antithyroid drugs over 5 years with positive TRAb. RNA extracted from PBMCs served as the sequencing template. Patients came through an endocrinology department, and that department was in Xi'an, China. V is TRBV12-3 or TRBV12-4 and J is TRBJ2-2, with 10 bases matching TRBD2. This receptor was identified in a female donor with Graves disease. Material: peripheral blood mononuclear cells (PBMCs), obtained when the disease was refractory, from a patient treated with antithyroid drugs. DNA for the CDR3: TGTGCCAGCAGTCCTAGCGGGAGGAACACCGGGGAGCTGTTTTTT. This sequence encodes CASSPSGRNTGELFF.